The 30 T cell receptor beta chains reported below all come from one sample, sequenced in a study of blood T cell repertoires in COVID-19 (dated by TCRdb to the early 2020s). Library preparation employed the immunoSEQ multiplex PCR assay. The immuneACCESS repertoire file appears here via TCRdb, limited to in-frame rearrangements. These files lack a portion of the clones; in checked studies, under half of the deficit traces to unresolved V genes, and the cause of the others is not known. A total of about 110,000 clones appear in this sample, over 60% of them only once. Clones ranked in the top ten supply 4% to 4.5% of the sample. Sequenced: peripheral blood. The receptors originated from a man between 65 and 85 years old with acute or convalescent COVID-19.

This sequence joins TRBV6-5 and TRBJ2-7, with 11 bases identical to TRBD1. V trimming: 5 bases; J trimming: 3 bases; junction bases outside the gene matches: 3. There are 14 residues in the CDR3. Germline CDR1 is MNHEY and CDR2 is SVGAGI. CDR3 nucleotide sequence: TGTGCCAGCAGTAGGGGACAGGGGGGCTACGAGCAGTACTTC. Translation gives CASSRGQGGYEQYF.

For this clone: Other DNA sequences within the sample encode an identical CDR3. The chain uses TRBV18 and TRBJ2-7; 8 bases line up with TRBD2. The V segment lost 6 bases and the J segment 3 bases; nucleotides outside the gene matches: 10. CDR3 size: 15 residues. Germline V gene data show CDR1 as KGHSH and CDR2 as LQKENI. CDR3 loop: CASSPGGSGVYEQYF. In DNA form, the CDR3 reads TGTGCCAGCTCGCCTGGGGGTAGCGGGGTCTACGAGCAGTACTTC.

The CDR3 nucleotides are TGTGCTAGTGGTCCGAGGGACAGGGGCACCGGGGAGCTGTTTTTT. It is translated as CASGPRDRGTGELFF. The chain uses TRBV12-5 and TRBJ2-2, with 10 bases lining up with TRBD1. V was clipped by 5 bases and J by 4 bases; unmatched bases: 4. The CDR3 spans 15 residues. Germline V gives CDR1 LGHNT, CDR2 FRNRAP.

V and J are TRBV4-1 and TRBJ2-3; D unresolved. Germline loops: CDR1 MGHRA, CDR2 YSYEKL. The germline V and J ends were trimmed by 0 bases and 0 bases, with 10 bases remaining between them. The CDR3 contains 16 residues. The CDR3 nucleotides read TGCGCCAGCAGCCAAGATGGAGATCCGAGCACAGATACGCAGTATTTT. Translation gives CASSQDGDPSTDTQYF.

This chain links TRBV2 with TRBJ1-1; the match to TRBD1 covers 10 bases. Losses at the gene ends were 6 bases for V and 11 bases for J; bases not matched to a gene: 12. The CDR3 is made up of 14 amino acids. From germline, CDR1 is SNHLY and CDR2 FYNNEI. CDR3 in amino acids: CASRGPGQGRLAFF. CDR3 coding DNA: TGTGCCAGCAGGGGACCGGGACAGGGGAGGTTGGCTTTCTTT. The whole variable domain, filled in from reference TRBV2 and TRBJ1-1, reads EPEVTQTPSHQVTQMGQEVILRCVPISNHLYFYWYRQILGQKVEFLVSFYNNEISEKSEIFDDQFSVERPDGSNFTLKIRSTKLEDSAMYFCASRGPGQGRLAFFGQGTRLTVV.

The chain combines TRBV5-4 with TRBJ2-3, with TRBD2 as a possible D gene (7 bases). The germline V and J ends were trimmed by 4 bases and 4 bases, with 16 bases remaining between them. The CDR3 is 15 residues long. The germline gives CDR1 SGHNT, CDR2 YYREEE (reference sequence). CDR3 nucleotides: TGTGCCAGCAGCCTCGAGAGGGGGGGCCCAGATACGCAGTATTTT. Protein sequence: CASSLERGGPDTQYF.

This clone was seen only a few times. The CDR3 loop is CASSQGDFGETQYF. The CDR3 DNA sequence: TGCGCCAGCAGCCAGGGGGACTTTGGAGAGACCCAGTACTTC. The J gene is TRBJ2-5, the V gene TRBV4-1, with D possibly being TRBD2 (6 bases). Germline V gives CDR1 MGHRA, CDR2 YSYEKL. This CDR3 region has 14 residues. Trimming took off 3 bases at V and 4 bases at J, with 12 bases between the two ends.

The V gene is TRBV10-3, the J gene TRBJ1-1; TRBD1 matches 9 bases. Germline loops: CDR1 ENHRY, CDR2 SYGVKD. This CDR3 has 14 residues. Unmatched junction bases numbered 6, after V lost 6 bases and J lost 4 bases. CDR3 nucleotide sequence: TGTGCCATCAGGGAGGGACAGGGCGGCACTGAAGCTTTCTTT. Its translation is CAIREGQGGTEAFF.

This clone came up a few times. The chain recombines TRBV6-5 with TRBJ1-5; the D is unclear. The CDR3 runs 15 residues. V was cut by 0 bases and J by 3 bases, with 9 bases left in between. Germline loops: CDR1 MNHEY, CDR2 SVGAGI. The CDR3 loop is CASSYSISPNQPQHF. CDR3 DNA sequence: TGTGCCAGCAGTTACTCGATTAGCCCCAATCAGCCCCAGCATTTT.

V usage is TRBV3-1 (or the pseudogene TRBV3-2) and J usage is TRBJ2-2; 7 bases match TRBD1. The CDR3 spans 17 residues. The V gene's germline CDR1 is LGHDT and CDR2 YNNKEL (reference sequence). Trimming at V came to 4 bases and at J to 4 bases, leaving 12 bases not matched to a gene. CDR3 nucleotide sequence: TGTGCCAGCAGCCCCACCCACAGGGGATCGGGCACCGGGGAGCTGTTTTTT. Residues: CASSPTHRGSGTGELFF.

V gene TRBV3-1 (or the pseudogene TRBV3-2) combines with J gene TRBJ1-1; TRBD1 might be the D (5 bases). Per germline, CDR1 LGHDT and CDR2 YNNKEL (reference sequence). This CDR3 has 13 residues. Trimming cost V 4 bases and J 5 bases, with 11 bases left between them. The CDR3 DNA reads TGTGCCAGCAGCCGACAACAGGTAACTGAAGCTTTCTTT. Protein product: CASSRQQVTEAFF.

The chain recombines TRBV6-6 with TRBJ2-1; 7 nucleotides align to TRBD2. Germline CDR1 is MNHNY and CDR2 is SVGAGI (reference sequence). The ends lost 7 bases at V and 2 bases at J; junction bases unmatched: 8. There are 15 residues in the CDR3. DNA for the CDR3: TGTGCCAGCACCCCCCCAGGGAGGGCCTACAATGAGCAGTTCTTC. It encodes CASTPPGRAYNEQFF.

The CDR3 loop reads CASSKTVQETQYF. The DNA for the CDR3 is TGTGCCAGTAGCAAGACAGTCCAAGAGACCCAGTACTTC. The chain recombines TRBV19 with TRBJ2-5, with a weak D call TRBD1 (5 bases). Trimming removed 6 bases at V and 1 base at J, with 9 bases between. The germline V gene encodes CDR1 LNHDA and CDR2 SQIVND (reference sequence). The CDR3 runs 13 residues.

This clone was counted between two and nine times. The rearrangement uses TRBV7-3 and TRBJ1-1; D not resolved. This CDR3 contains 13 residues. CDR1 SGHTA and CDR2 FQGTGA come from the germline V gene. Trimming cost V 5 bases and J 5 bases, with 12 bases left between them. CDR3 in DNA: TGTGCCAGCAGCGTCCGGGTGGAAACTGAAGCTTTCTTT. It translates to CASSVRVETEAFF.

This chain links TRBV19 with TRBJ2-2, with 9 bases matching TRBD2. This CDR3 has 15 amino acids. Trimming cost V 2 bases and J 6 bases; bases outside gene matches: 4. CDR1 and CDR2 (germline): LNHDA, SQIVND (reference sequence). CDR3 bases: TGTGCCAGTAGTATACTAGCGGGGAATGCCGGGGAGCTGTTTTTT. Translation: CASSILAGNAGELFF.

The CDR3 region has the DNA TGTGCCAGCAGCTTACGGACAGGGGTCCAAGAGACCCAGTACTTC. This gives the protein CASSLRTGVQETQYF. The V call is TRBV7-3, the J call TRBJ2-5; 9 bases agree with TRBD1. V was clipped by 2 bases and J by 1 base; unmatched bases: 2. Germline CDR1 is SGHTA and CDR2 is FQGTGA. CDR3 length: 15 amino acids.

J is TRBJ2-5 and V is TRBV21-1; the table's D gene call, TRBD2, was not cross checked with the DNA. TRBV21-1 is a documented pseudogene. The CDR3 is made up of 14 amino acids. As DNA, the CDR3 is TGTGCCAGCAGCAAAGAGGCGGATAAAGAGACCCAGTACTTC. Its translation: CASSKEADKETQYF.

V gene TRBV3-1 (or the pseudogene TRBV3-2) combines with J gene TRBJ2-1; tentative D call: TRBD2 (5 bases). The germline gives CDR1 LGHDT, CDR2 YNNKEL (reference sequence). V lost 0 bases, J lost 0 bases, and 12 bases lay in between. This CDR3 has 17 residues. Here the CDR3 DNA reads TGTGCCAGCAGCCAAGATTCGGCGGGTAGCTCCTACAATGAGCAGTTCTTC. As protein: CASSQDSAGSSYNEQFF.

The CDR3 sequence: CASSLRGASGGAEQFF. In DNA, the CDR3 is TGTGCCAGCAGCCTTAGAGGGGCTAGCGGGGGGGCTGAGCAGTTCTTC. J is TRBJ2-1 and V is TRBV9; TRBD2 matches at 12 bases. CDR1 is SGDLS, CDR2 YYNGEE, per germline. This CDR3 comprises 16 residues. The V gene end was trimmed by 4 bases and the J gene end by 9 bases; junction bases not matched to a gene: 11.

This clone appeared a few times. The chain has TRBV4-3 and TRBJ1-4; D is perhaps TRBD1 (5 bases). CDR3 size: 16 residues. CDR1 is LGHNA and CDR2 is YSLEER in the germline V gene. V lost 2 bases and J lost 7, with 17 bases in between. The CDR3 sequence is CASSQQWGREREKLFF. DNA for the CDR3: TGCGCCAGCAGCCAACAGTGGGGCAGGGAACGTGAAAAACTGTTTTTT.

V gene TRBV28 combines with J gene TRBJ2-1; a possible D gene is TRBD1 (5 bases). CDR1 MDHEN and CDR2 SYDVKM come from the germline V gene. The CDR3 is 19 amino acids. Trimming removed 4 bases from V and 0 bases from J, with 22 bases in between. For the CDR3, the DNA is TGTGCCAGCAGTTCATTATTCCCCAGGGATCCTCTCTCCTACAATGAGCAGTTCTTC. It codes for CASSSLFPRDPLSYNEQFF.

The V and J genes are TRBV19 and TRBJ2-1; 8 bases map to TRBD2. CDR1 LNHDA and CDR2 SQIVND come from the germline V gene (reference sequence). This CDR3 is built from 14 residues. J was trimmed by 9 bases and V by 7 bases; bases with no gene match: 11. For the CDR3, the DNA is TGTGCCAGTACCAGTGAAGCGGGGGCGCGTGAGCAGTTCTTC. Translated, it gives CASTSEAGAREQFF.

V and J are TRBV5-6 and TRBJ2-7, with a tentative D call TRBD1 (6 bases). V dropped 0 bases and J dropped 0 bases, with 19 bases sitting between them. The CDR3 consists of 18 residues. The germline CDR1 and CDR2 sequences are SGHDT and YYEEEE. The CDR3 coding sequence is TGTGCCAGCAGCTTGGTCTCGAGTTTCCAGGGGACCTCCTACGAGCAGTACTTC. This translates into CASSLVSSFQGTSYEQYF.

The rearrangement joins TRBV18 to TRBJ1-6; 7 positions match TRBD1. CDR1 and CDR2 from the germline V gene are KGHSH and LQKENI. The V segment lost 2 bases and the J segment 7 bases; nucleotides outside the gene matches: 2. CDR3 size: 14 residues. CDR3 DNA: TGTGCCAGCTCACCATTACAGGGGAATTCACCCCTCCACTTT. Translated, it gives CASSPLQGNSPLHF.

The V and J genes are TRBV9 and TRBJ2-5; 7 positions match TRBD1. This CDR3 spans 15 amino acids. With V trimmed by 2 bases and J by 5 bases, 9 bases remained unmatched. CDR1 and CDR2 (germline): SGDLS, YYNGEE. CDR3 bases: TGTGCCAGCAGCGTCCGACTCGACAGGGTTGAGACCCAGTACTTC. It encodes CASSVRLDRVETQYF.

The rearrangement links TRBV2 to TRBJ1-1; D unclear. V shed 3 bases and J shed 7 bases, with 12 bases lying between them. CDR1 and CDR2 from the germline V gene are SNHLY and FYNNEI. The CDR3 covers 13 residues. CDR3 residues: CASSDVGLGEAFF. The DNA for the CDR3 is TGTGCCAGCAGTGATGTGGGCCTCGGTGAAGCTTTCTTT.

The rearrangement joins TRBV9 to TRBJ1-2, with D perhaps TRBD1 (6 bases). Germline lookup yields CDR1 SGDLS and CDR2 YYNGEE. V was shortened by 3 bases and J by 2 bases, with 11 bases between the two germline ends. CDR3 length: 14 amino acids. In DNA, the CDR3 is TGTGCCAGCAGCGGAACAACAGGGAACTATGGCTACACCTTC. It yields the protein CASSGTTGNYGYTF.

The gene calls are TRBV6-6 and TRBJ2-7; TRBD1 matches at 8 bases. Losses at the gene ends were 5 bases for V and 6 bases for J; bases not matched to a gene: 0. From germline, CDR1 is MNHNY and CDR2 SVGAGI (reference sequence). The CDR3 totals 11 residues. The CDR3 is CASSTGGEQYF. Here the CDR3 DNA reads TGTGCCAGCAGTACAGGGGGCGAGCAGTACTTC.

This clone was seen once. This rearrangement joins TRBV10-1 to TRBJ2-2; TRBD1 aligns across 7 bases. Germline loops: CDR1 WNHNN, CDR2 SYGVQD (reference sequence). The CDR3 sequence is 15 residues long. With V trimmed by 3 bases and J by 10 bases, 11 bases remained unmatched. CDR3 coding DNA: TGCGCCAGCAGTGATTTGTCAGGGGGAAAAGAGGAGCTGTTTTTT. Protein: CASSDLSGGKEELFF.

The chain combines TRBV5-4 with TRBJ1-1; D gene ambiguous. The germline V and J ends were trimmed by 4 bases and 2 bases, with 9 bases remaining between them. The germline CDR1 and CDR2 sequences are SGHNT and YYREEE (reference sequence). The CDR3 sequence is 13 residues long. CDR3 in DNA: TGTGCCAGCAGCCCGGGATTTAACACTGAAGCTTTCTTT. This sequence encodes CASSPGFNTEAFF.